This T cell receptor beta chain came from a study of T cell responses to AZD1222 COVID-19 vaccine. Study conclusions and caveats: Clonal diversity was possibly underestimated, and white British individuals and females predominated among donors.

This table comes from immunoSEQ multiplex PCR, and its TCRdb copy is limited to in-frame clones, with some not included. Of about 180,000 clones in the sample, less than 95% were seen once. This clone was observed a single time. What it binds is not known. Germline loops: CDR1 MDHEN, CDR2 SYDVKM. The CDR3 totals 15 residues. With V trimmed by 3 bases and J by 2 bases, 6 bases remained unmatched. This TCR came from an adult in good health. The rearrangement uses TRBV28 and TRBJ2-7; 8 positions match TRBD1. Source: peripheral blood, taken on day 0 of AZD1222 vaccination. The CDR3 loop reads CASSFLLTGAYEQYF. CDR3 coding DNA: TGTGCCAGCAGTTTCCTCCTGACAGGGGCCTACGAGCAGTACTTC.